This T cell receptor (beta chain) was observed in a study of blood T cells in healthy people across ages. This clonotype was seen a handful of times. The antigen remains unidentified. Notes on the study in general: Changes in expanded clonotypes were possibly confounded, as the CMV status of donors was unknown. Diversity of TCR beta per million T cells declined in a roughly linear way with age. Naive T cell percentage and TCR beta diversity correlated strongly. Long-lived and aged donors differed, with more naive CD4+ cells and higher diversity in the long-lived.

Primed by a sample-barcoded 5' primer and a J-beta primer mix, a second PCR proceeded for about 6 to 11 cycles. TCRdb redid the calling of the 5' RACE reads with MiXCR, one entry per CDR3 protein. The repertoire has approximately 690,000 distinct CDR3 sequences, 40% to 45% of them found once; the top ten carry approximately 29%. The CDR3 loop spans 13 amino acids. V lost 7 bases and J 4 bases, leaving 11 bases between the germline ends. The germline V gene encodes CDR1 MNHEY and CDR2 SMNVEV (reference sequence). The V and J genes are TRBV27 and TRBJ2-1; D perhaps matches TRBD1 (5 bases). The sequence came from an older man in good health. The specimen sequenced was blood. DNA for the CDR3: TGTGCCAGCAAGGTGACAGCTTACAATGAGCAGTTCTTC. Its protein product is CASKVTAYNEQFF.